These 12 T cell receptor beta chains originate from one sample sequenced in a study of CD8+ T cells in alopecia areata. Treatment denoted: oral pan-JAK inhibitor, 5-10 mg twice daily. Sequencing relied on a cDNA template that was reverse transcribed from extracted RNA. Assay: immunoSEQ multiplex PCR; the TCRdb copy retains only in-frame clones and omits some. The table includes about 290,000 clones, about 62% detected once. The sequencing here drew on CD4+ T cells sorted from blood, taken at week 24, from a patient treated with tofacitinib. Receptor source: a human donor with alopecia areata.

A word on this clone: This sample also contains other DNA sequences that code for the same CDR3. The chain carries TRBV28 and TRBJ2-7; no reliable D call. Germline V CDR1 and CDR2: MDHEN, SYDVKM. With 3 bases removed from V and 2 bases from J, the gap between germline ends came to 5 bases. The CDR3 consists of 12 residues. In nucleotides, the CDR3 is TGTGCCAGCAGTTTGGGCACCTACGAGCAGTACTTC. Its translation is CASSLGTYEQYF. Full variable domain (remainder filled in from reference TRBV28 and TRBJ2-7): DVKVTQSSRYLVKRTGEKVFLECVQDMDHENMFWYRQDPGLGLRLIYFSYDVKMKEKGDIPEGYSVSREKKERFSLILESASTNQTSMYLCASSLGTYEQYFGPGTRLTVT.

The chain links TRBV27 to TRBJ2-2, with D possibly matching TRBD2 (6 bases). The V gene's germline CDR1 is MNHEY and CDR2 SMNVEV (reference sequence). The CDR3 has 15 amino acids. The germline V and J ends were trimmed by 1 base and 7 bases, with 13 bases remaining between them. CDR3 bases: TGTGCCAGCAGTTTATTAGCTACTAGCCGCGGGGAGCTGTTTTTT. As protein: CASSLLATSRGELFF.

This clone was counted between two and nine times. The chain couples TRBV29-1 to TRBJ1-6; no clear D gene. V lost 4 bases and J lost 8, with 12 bases in between. CDR3 size: 13 residues. Germline CDR1 reads SQVTM; CDR2 reads ANQGSEA. The CDR3 here is CSVVETLDSPLHF. CDR3 DNA: TGCAGCGTTGTTGAGACTCTGGATTCACCCCTCCACTTT.

V gene TRBV15 combines with J gene TRBJ1-3; D gene unclear. Germline V lookup: CDR1 LNHNV, CDR2 YYDKDF (reference sequence). Trimming took off 0 bases at V and 0 bases at J, with 6 bases between the two ends. The CDR3 sequence is 15 residues long. The CDR3 sequence: CATSREGSSGNTIYF. CDR3 nucleotides: TGTGCCACCAGCAGAGAGGGCAGCTCTGGAAACACCATATATTTT.

The chain couples TRBV27 to TRBJ2-3; TRBD2 matches 8 bases. CDR1 and CDR2 (germline): MNHEY, SMNVEV (reference sequence). The CDR3 contains 15 residues. V trimming: 6 bases; J trimming: 2 bases; junction bases outside the gene matches: 7. CDR3 nucleotide sequence: TGTGCCAGCAGGCGGGGGGCTATAAACACAGATACGCAGTATTTT. Amino acid sequence: CASRRGAINTDTQYF.

The chain combines TRBV27 with TRBJ2-5; the D gene could be TRBD1 or TRBD2 (6 bases each). The CDR3 runs 13 residues. V gave up 10 bases and J gave up 5 bases, with 17 bases separating them. Germline CDR1 MNHEY, CDR2 SMNVEV (reference sequence). This CDR3 is CATSTRGGETQYF. The DNA of the CDR3 is TGTGCCACCTCTACCCGAGGGGGGGAGACCCAGTACTTC.

The chain has TRBV30 and TRBJ2-3; no clear D. There are 14 residues in the CDR3. Germline loops: CDR1 GTSNPN, CDR2 SVGIG (reference sequence). V was pared by 0 bases and J by 0 bases, with 7 bases between. The CDR3 bases are TGTGCCTGGAGTGTACTGAAGAGCACAGATACGCAGTATTTT. Amino acids: CAWSVLKSTDTQYF.

This clone was observed a few times. The chain couples TRBV28 to TRBJ2-7, with a possible D match to TRBD2 (6 bases). CDR1 and CDR2 from the germline V gene are MDHEN and SYDVKM. Trimming pared 8 bases from V and 4 bases from J, leaving 21 bases between. The CDR3 runs to 15 residues. For the CDR3, the DNA is TGTGCCAGCGTCGGAGGGGCTCGGGTGGTTTACGAGCAGTACTTC. The encoded protein is CASVGGARVVYEQYF. Filled out from reference TRBV28 and TRBJ2-7, the complete variable domain reads DVKVTQSSRYLVKRTGEKVFLECVQDMDHENMFWYRQDPGLGLRLIYFSYDVKMKEKGDIPEGYSVSREKKERFSLILESASTNQTSMYLCASVGGARVVYEQYFGPGTRLTVT.

The V call is TRBV5-1, the J call TRBJ1-1; 8 bases line up with TRBD1. The trim removed 1 base at V and 7 bases at J, leaving 3 bases unmatched. From germline, CDR1 is SGHRS and CDR2 YFSETQ. The CDR3 has 13 residues. CDR3 DNA: TGCGCCAGCAGCTTGATAGACAGGGGTGAAGCTTTCTTT. Protein sequence: CASSLIDRGEAFF.

This chain connects TRBV30 to TRBJ1-2; the D gene is possibly TRBD1 (5 bases). This CDR3 is 15 amino acids long. Trimming cost V 2 bases and J 14 bases, with 27 bases left between them. Germline V gene sequence: CDR1 GTSNPN, CDR2 SVGIG (reference sequence). The CDR3 reads CAWSQSSSGLLVVTF. The CDR3 region has the DNA TGTGCCTGGAGTCAATCATCATCGGGACTGCTTGTAGTTACCTTC.

In its sample, this clone was seen a few times. The J gene is TRBJ1-5, the V gene TRBV7-8; 8 bases are shared with TRBD1. The trim removed 8 bases at V and 5 bases at J, leaving 8 bases unmatched. The germline gives CDR1 SGHVS, CDR2 FQNEAQ. The CDR3 is 14 residues long. The CDR3 spells CASRDRGGDQPQHF. The DNA of the CDR3 is TGTGCCAGCCGCGACAGGGGAGGGGATCAGCCCCAGCATTTT.

This chain links TRBV5-1 with TRBJ2-7, with 12 bases matching TRBD1. The V segment lost 0 bases and the J segment 8 bases; nucleotides outside the gene matches: 6. This CDR3 is built from 15 residues. The germline CDR1 and CDR2 sequences are SGHRS and YFSETQ. The CDR3 region is CASSLDGTGGRQQYF. CDR3 bases: TGCGCCAGCAGCTTGGATGGGACAGGGGGCAGACAGCAGTACTTC.